Presented here are 23 T cell receptor beta chains from one specimen sequenced in a study of blood T cell repertoires in COVID-19. Clones were read by immunoSEQ multiplex PCR, and TCRdb kept only the in-frame ones, dropping some. The sample holds some 270,000 clones; approximately 89% are singletons and the top ten take about 8.7%. Sequences were obtained from peripheral blood. The origin of the receptors is a man aged 40-49 years with active or convalescent COVID-19.

This clone was seen only once. CDR3 nucleotide sequence: TGTGCCAGCAGTTTCCGGGGACAGGGAGAGACCCAGTACTTC. Translation gives CASSFRGQGETQYF. The chain uses TRBV6-6 and TRBJ2-5; 9 positions match TRBD1. Germline lookup yields CDR1 MNHNY and CDR2 SVGAGI (reference sequence). The CDR3 is 14 residues long. V lost 4 bases and J lost 4; bases outside the gene matches: 4.

V usage is TRBV11-3 and J usage is TRBJ2-5; possibly TRBD2 for D (5 bases). CDR1 SGHNT and CDR2 YENEEA come from the germline V gene. The CDR3 loop spans 14 amino acids. Trimming left V 5 bases short and J 5 bases short, with 15 bases between. The DNA for the CDR3 is TGTGCCAGCAGCCACGGAGGAGCCAGCGAGACCCAGTACTTC. This sequence encodes CASSHGGASETQYF.

This clone is a singleton in its sample. CDR3 residues: CAISESGSYNEQFF. The DNA for the CDR3 is TGTGCCATCAGTGAAAGCGGAAGTTACAATGAGCAGTTCTTC. This rearrangement joins TRBV10-3 to TRBJ2-1; a possible D gene is TRBD2 (5 bases). Per germline, CDR1 ENHRY and CDR2 SYGVKD. V dropped 3 bases and J dropped 4 bases, with 10 bases sitting between them. The CDR3 length is 14 residues.

This clone was counted once. This chain joins TRBV24-1 and TRBJ2-1, with 7 bases that match TRBD2. The CDR3 totals 14 residues. The ends lost 1 base at V and 9 bases at J; junction bases unmatched: 5. Germline V lookup: CDR1 KGHDR, CDR2 SFDVKD. CDR3 bases: TGTGCCACCAGTGATTTTGTCGGCGGGGGTGAGCAGTTCTTC. Translating gives CATSDFVGGGEQFF.

This chain links TRBV3-1 (or the pseudogene TRBV3-2) with TRBJ2-5; D call uncertain. The CDR3 spans 14 residues. Trimming shortened V by 4 bases and J by 1 base, and 10 bases separated the two germline ends. The germline V gene encodes CDR1 LGHDT and CDR2 YNNKEL (reference sequence). Written as DNA, the CDR3 is TGTGCCAGCAGCCGTCGGAGAACCCAAGAGACCCAGTACTTC. Translating it yields CASSRRRTQETQYF.

The chain links TRBV13 to TRBJ1-1; the D gene is possibly TRBD1 (6 bases). The CDR3 totals 13 residues. V lost 4 bases, J lost 11 bases, and 17 bases lay in between. The V gene's germline CDR1 is PRHDT and CDR2 FYEKMQ (reference sequence). CDR3 sequence: CASSSRKQGRAFF. CDR3 DNA: TGTGCCAGCAGCTCGAGGAAACAGGGTAGGGCTTTCTTT.

The chain links TRBV20-1 to TRBJ1-5; D may be TRBD1 (6 bases). V dropped 3 bases and J dropped 3 bases, with 15 bases sitting between them. CDR1 and CDR2 from the germline V gene are DFQATT and SNEGSKA (reference sequence). The CDR3 is 15 residues long. The CDR3, as DNA: TGCAGTGCTAGTACACAGGGTTTTGCCAATCAGCCCCAGCATTTT. Its translation: CSASTQGFANQPQHF.

This chain joins TRBV5-4 and TRBJ1-1; 10 bases line up with TRBD1. This CDR3 is built from 13 residues. Per germline, CDR1 SGHNT and CDR2 YYREEE (reference sequence). J gave up 10 bases and V 3 bases, and 6 bases lay outside the gene matches. CDR3 loop: CASSYGQGVGAFF. For the CDR3, the DNA is TGTGCCAGCAGCTATGGACAGGGGGTCGGAGCTTTCTTT.

The J gene is TRBJ2-1, the V gene TRBV28; unclear D gene. The CDR3 sequence is 11 residues long. Trimming took 7 bases from V and 8 from J, leaving 9 bases between them. Germline loops: CDR1 MDHEN, CDR2 SYDVKM. The CDR3 region is CASTNEYEQFF. CDR3 DNA: TGTGCCAGCACCAACGAGTATGAGCAGTTCTTC.

The V gene is TRBV5-4, the J gene TRBJ2-3; 8 nucleotides agree with TRBD1. This CDR3 contains 15 residues. The V segment lost 2 bases and the J segment 5 bases; nucleotides outside the gene matches: 7. CDR1 and CDR2 from the germline V gene are SGHNT and YYREEE (reference sequence). CDR3 bases: TGTGCCAGCAGCTTCCCAGACAGGGGCAAAGATACGCAGTATTTT. It translates to CASSFPDRGKDTQYF.

The rearrangement uses TRBV24-1 and TRBJ2-3, with 10 bases matching TRBD2. There are 16 residues in the CDR3. Trimming took 5 bases from V and 4 from J; bases not matched to a gene: 8. Per germline, CDR1 KGHDR and CDR2 SFDVKD. CDR3: CATSVHLAGVADTQYF. The CDR3 DNA follows: TGTGCCACCAGTGTCCATCTAGCGGGAGTTGCAGATACGCAGTATTTT.

The CDR3 loop is CASTSSDRINSPLHF. CDR3 nucleotides: TGCGCCAGCACTTCAAGTGACAGGATTAATTCACCCCTCCACTTT. The chain couples TRBV5-1 to TRBJ1-6; D might be TRBD1 (6 bases). Germline-derived CDR1 and CDR2 are SGHRS and YFSETQ. The CDR3 has 15 residues. V was clipped by 6 bases and J by 6 bases, with 16 bases between them.

J is TRBJ2-3 and V is TRBV11-2; D gene unclear. Germline V gene sequence: CDR1 SGHAT, CDR2 FQNNGV. This CDR3 is built from 15 residues. V was shortened by 2 bases and J by 4 bases, with 13 bases between the two germline ends. CDR3 in DNA: TGTGCCAGCAGCTTAAGCATGGTCGTGGCAGATACGCAGTATTTT. Its protein is CASSLSMVVADTQYF.

This sequence joins TRBV5-1 and TRBJ2-5, with TRBD1 identical over 7 bases. Losses at the gene ends were 4 bases for V and 1 base for J; bases not matched to a gene: 4. CDR1 and CDR2 (germline): SGHRS, YFSETQ. The CDR3 is 14 residues long. CDR3: CASSPGQVQETQYF. The DNA of the CDR3 is TGCGCCAGCAGCCCCGGACAGGTCCAAGAGACCCAGTACTTC.

V usage is TRBV6-5 and J usage is TRBJ2-1, with 8 bases that match TRBD2. The CDR3 totals 14 residues. Germline CDR1 MNHEY, CDR2 SVGAGI. V gave up 8 bases and J gave up 7 bases; unmatched junction bases: 10. For the CDR3, the DNA is TGTGCCAGCGGGGCGGCGGGAGGCCGGAATGAGCAGTTCTTC. Protein sequence: CASGAAGGRNEQFF.

This clone is labeled medium-sized (0.01 to 0.1%). This chain joins TRBV19 and TRBJ1-5; D is possibly TRBD1 (5 bases). In germline, CDR1 is LNHDA, CDR2 SQIVND (reference sequence). With 8 bases removed from V and 6 bases from J, the gap between germline ends came to 11 bases. CDR3 length equals 12 residues. CDR3 DNA: TGTGCCAGTGGGGCGGGGCCTCAGCCCCAGCATTTT. Translated, it gives CASGAGPQPQHF.

The chain employs TRBV11-2 and TRBJ2-1; no firm D call. V lost 2 bases, J lost 4 bases, and 18 bases lay in between. The CDR3 sequence is 17 residues long. Germline V gives CDR1 SGHAT, CDR2 FQNNGV. CDR3 loop: CASSLRFKRSIYNEQFF. CDR3 nucleotides: TGTGCCAGCAGCTTAAGGTTTAAGCGTTCGATTTACAATGAGCAGTTCTTC.

The V gene is TRBV5-1, the J gene TRBJ2-7, with 10 bases matching TRBD1. Germline loops: CDR1 SGHRS, CDR2 YFSETQ. The CDR3 sequence is 15 residues long. The trim removed 2 bases at V and 2 bases at J, leaving 4 bases unmatched. In DNA form, the CDR3 reads TGCGCCAGCAGCTTTGACGGACAGGGGGCCTACGAGCAGTACTTC. Translation: CASSFDGQGAYEQYF.

This chain links TRBV30 with TRBJ1-5; 7 bases are shared with TRBD1. This CDR3 contains 14 residues. Germline V CDR1 and CDR2: GTSNPN, SVGIG (reference sequence). The V gene end was trimmed by 5 bases and the J gene end by 4 bases; junction bases not matched to a gene: 8. The DNA for the CDR3 is TGTGCCTGGGCCCGGAGGGGGCTTAATCAGCCCCAGCATTTT. Translation gives CAWARRGLNQPQHF.

Details on this clone: Other DNA sequences from this sample encode an identical CDR3 as well. The genes are TRBV4-1 and TRBJ1-1, with D uncertain. Germline values: CDR1 MGHRA, CDR2 YSYEKL. Trimming left V 1 base short and J 6 bases short, with 9 bases between. This CDR3 is 13 amino acids long. The DNA for the CDR3 is TGCGCCAGCAGCCAAGGCGGAGGGCCTGAAGCTTTCTTT. This gives the protein CASSQGGGPEAFF.

The chain uses TRBV18 and TRBJ2-2; tentatively, D is TRBD1 (6 bases). The CDR3 loop spans 14 amino acids. Germline assignment: CDR1 KGHSH and CDR2 LQKENI. V was cut by 4 bases and J by 0 bases, with 6 bases left in between. The CDR3 protein is CASSQGANTGELFF. CDR3 coding DNA: TGTGCCAGCTCACAGGGGGCGAACACCGGGGAGCTGTTTTTT.

This clone was counted only a few times. V gene TRBV4-2 combines with J gene TRBJ2-5; 11 bases map to TRBD2. This CDR3 has 15 amino acids. V dropped 5 bases and J dropped 1; count of bases not matched to a gene: 3. Germline CDR1 and CDR2: LGHNA and YNFKEQ. The CDR3 protein is CASSFSGGGQETQYF. As DNA, the CDR3 is TGTGCCAGCAGCTTTAGCGGGGGGGGCCAAGAGACCCAGTACTTC.

This sequence joins TRBV6-2 or TRBV6-3 and TRBJ2-3; 11 positions agree with TRBD2. Germline V gives CDR1 MNHEY, CDR2 SVGEGT. The ends lost 5 bases at V and 2 bases at J; junction bases unmatched: 6. The CDR3 loop spans 16 amino acids. CDR3 loop: CASSPGLAGPTDTQYF. The CDR3 DNA reads as TGTGCCAGCAGTCCAGGACTAGCGGGTCCCACAGATACGCAGTATTTT.